This TCR beta chain was retrieved from a study of blood T cell repertoires in COVID-19. For the study at large: T cells, B-cell-depleted T cells, or PBMCs provided the cDNA or gDNA that served as material.

As processed by the authors: Using reference gene primer amplification, nucleated cell counts were estimated. Generated by immunoSEQ multiplex PCR, the TCRdb table keeps only in-frame clones and is missing some. The V and J calls and clone size come from that table; D and trimming were worked out from the DNA. The sample records roughly 400,000 clones, approximately 90% being singletons. Unmatched junction bases numbered 7, after V lost 7 bases and J lost 4 bases. Germline V gene sequence: CDR1 SQVTM, CDR2 ANQGSEA. The CDR3 covers 13 residues. The sequenced material came from PBMCs or T cells enriched from blood (not recorded which). The chain couples TRBV29-1 to TRBJ2-4, with TRBD2 identical over 7 bases. The TCR originated in a woman in her forties who had been exposed to COVID-19. The CDR3 nucleotides are TGCAGCGCCGGAGCGGGGTTGAAAAACATTCAGTACTTC. It yields the protein CSAGAGLKNIQYF.